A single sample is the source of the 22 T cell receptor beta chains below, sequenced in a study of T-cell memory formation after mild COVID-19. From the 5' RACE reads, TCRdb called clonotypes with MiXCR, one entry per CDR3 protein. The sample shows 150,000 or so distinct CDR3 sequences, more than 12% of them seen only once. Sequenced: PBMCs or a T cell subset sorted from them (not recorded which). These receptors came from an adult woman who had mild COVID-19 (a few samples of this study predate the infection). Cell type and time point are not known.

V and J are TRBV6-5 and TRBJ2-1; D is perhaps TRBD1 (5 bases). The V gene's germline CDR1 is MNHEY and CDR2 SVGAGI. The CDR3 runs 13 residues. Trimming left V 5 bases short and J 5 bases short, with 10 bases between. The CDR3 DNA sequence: TGTGCCAGCAGTCCCAGACAGAACAATGAGCAGTTCTTC. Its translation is CASSPRQNNEQFF.

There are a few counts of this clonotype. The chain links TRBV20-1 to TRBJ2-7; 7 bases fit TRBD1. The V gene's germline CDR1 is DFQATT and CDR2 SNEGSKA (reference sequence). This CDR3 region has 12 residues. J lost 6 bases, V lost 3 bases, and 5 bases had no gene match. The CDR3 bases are TGCAGTGCTAGCACAGGGGTTCGCGAGCAGTACTTC. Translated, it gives CSASTGVREQYF.

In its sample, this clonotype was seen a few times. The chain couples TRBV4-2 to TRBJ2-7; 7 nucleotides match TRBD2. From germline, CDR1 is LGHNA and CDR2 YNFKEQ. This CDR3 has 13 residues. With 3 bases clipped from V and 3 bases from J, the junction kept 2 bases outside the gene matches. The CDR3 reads CASSQGGGYEQYF. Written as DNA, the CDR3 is TGTGCCAGCAGCCAGGGCGGGGGCTACGAGCAGTACTTC.

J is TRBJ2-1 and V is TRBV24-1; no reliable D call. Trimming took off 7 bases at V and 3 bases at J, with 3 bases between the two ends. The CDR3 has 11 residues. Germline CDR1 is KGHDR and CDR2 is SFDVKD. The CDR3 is CATRSYNEQFF. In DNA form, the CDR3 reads TGTGCCACCAGGAGCTACAATGAGCAGTTCTTC.

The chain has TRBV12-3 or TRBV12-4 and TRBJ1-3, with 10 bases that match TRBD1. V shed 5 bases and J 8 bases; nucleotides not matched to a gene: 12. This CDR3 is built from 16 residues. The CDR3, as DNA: TGTGCCAGCAGTAAGGACAGGGGGATTATGGAGGACACCATATATTTT. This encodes CASSKDRGIMEDTIYF.

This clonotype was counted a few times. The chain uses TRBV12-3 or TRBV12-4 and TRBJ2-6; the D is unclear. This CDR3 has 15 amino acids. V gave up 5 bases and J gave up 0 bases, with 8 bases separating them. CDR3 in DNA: TGTGCCAGCAGTCCCAGCTTCTCTGGGGCCAACGTCCTGACTTTC. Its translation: CASSPSFSGANVLTF.

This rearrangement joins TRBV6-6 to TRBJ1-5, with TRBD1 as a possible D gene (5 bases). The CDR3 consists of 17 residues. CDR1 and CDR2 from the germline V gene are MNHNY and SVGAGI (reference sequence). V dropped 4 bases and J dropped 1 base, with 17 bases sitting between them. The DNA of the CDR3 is TGTGCCAGCAGTTTTACGCTCGTAGGGGCGAGCAATCAGCCCCAGCATTTT. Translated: CASSFTLVGASNQPQHF.

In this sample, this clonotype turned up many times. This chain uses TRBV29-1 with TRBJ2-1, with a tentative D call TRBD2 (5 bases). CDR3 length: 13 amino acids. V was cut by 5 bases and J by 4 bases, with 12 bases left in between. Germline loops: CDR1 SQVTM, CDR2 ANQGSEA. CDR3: CSVPGVKYNEQFF. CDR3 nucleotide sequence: TGCAGCGTTCCCGGGGTGAAATACAATGAGCAGTTCTTC.

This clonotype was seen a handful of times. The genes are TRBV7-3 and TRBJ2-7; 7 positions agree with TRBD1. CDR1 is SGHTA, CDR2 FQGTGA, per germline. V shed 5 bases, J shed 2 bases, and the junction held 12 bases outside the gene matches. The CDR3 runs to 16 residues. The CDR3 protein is CASSPRTGGYPYEQYF. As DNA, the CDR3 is TGTGCCAGCAGCCCCCGGACAGGAGGTTATCCCTACGAGCAGTACTTC.

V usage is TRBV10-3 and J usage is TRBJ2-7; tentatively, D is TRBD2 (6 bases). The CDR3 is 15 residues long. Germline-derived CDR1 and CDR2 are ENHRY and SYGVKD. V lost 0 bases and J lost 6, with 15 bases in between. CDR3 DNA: TGTGCCATCAGTGAGTCGAACCGCGGGGTGATCGAGCAGTACTTC. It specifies CAISESNRGVIEQYF.

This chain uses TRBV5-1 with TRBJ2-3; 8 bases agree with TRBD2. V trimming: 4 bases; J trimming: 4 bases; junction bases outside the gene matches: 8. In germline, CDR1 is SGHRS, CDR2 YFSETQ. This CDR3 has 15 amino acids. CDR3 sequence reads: CASSLQRERPDTQYF. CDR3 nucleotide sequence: TGCGCCAGCAGCCTCCAGCGGGAGAGGCCAGATACGCAGTATTTT.

CDR3 residues: CASSEAVAASETQYF. CDR3 coding DNA: TGTGCCAGCAGTGAAGCAGTGGCTGCCTCGGAGACCCAGTACTTC. V gene TRBV6-1 combines with J gene TRBJ2-5, with D unclear. CDR1 MNHNS and CDR2 SASEGT come from the germline V gene. CDR3 length: 15 amino acids. The V gene lost 0 bases and the J gene lost 5 bases, with 13 bases spanning the gap.

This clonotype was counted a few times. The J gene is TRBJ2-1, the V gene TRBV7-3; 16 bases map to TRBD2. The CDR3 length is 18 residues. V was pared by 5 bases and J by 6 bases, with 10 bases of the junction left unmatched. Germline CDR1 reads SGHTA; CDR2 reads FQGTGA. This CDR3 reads CASSPGTSGRESGNEQFF. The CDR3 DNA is TGTGCCAGCAGCCCAGGGACTAGCGGGAGGGAATCGGGCAATGAGCAGTTCTTC.

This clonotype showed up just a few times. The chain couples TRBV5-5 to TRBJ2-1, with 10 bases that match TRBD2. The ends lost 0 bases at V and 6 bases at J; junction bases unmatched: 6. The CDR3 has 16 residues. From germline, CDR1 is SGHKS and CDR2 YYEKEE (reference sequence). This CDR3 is CASSLVAGGLFNEQFF. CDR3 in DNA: TGTGCCAGCAGCTTGGTAGCGGGGGGACTTTTCAATGAGCAGTTCTTC.

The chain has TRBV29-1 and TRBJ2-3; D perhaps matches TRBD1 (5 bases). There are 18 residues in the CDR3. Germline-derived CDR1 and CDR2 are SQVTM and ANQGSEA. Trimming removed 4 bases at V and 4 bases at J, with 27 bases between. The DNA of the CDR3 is TGCAGCGTTGGACAGTCGACATCACCTTGGGGCTTCCCAGATACGCAGTATTTT. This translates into CSVGQSTSPWGFPDTQYF.

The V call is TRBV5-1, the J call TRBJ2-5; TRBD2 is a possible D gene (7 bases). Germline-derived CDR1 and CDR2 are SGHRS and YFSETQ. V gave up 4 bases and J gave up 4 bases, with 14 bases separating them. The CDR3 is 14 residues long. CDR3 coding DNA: TGCGCCAGCAGCCTGGGGGGGCGTGGAGAGACCCAGTACTTC. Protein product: CASSLGGRGETQYF.

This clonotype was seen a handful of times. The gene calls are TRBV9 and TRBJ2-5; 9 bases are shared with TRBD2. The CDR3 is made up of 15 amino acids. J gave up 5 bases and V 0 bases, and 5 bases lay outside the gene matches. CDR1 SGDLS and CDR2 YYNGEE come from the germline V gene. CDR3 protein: CASSVASGRQETQYF. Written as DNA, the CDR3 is TGTGCCAGCAGCGTAGCCAGCGGGAGGCAGGAGACCCAGTACTTC.

The CDR3, as DNA: TGTGCCAGCAGTCCTCCCGTGCGGGACTCTTTAACCTACAATGAGCAGTTCTTC. Protein product: CASSPPVRDSLTYNEQFF. The chain joins TRBV27 to TRBJ2-1; D is perhaps TRBD2 (6 bases). Germline assignment: CDR1 MNHEY and CDR2 SMNVEV (reference sequence). Trimming pared 5 bases from V and 2 bases from J, leaving 22 bases between. The CDR3 runs 18 residues.

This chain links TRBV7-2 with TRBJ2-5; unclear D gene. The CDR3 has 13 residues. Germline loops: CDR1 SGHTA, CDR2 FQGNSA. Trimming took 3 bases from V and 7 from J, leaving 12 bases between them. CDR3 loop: CASSFSETGTQYF. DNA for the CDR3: TGTGCCAGCAGCTTCAGCGAGACCGGGACCCAGTACTTC.

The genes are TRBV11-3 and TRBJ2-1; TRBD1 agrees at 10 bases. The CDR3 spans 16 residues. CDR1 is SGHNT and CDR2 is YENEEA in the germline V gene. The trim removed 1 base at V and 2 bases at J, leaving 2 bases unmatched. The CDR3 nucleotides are TGTGCCAGCAGCTTAGCCGGGACAGGGGCCTACAATGAGCAGTTCTTC. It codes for CASSLAGTGAYNEQFF. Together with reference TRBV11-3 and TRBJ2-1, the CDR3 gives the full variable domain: EAGVVQSPRYKIIEKKQPVAFWCNPISGHNTLYWYLQNLGQGPELLIRYENEEAVDDSQLPKDRFSAERLKGVDSTLKIQPAELGDSAVYLCASSLAGTGAYNEQFFGPGTRLTVL.

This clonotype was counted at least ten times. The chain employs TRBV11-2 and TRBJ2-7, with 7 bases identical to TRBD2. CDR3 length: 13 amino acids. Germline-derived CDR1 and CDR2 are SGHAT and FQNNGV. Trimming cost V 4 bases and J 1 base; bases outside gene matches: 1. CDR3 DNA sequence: TGTGCCAGCAGCTCTAGCGGTTCCTACGAGCAGTACTTC. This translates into CASSSSGSYEQYF.

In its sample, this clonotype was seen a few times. The CDR3 bases are TGCAGTGCTCCTAACAGGGGGCAGTCCTACAATGAGCAGTTCTTC. Encoded protein: CSAPNRGQSYNEQFF. This rearrangement joins TRBV20-1 to TRBJ2-1; 9 bases line up with TRBD1. CDR3 length: 15 amino acids. Trimming cost V 5 bases and J 1 base; bases outside gene matches: 6. In germline, CDR1 is DFQATT, CDR2 SNEGSKA (reference sequence).